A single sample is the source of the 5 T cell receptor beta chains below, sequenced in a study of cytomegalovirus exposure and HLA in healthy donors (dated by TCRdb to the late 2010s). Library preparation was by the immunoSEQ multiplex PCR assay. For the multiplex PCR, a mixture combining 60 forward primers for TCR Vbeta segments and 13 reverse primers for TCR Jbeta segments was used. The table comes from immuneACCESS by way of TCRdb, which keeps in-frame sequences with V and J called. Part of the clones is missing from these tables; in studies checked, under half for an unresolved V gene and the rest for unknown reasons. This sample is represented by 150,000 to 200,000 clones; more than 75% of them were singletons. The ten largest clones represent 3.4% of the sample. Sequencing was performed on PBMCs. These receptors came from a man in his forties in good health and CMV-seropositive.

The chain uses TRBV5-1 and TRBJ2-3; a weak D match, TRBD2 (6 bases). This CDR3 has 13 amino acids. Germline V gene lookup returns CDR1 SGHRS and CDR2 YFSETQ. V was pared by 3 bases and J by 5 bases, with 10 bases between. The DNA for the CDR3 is TGCGCCAGCAGCTCCCCAGCGGGAGATACGCAGTATTTT. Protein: CASSSPAGDTQYF.

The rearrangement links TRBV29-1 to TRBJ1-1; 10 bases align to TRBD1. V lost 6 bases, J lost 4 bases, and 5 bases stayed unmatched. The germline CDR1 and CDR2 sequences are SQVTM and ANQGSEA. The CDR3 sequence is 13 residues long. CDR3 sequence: CSVRDRGGTEAFF. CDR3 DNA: TGCAGCGTCCGGGACAGGGGAGGCACTGAAGCTTTCTTT. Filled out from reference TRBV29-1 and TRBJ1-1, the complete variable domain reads SAVISQKPSRDICQRGTSLTIQCQVDSQVTMMFWYRQQPGQSLTLIATANQGSEATYESGFVIDKFPISRPNLTFSTLTVSNMSPEDSSIYLCSVRDRGGTEAFFGQGTRLTVV.

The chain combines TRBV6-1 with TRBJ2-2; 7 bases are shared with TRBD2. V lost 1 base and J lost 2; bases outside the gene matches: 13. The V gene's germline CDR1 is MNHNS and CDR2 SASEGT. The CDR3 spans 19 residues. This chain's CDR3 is CASSEEYSGLLYNTGELFF. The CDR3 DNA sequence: TGTGCCAGCAGTGAAGAATATTCGGGACTACTTTATAACACCGGGGAGCTGTTTTTT.

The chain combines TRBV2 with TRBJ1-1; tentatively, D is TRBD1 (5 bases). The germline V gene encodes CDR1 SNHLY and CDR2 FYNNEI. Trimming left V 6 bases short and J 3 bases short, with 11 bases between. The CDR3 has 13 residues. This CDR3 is CASSIGQDTEAFF. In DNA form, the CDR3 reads TGTGCCAGCAGCATAGGACAAGACACTGAAGCTTTCTTT.

CDR3 in amino acids: CASSPSPYEQYF. CDR3 DNA: TGTGCCAGCAGCCCCTCCCCCTACGAGCAGTACTTC. The chain is built from TRBV14 and TRBJ2-5; D not resolved. The DNA end is a closer match to TRBJ2-7, so the J assignment may be wrong. This CDR3 has 12 amino acids. The germline CDR1 and CDR2 sequences are SGHDN and FVKESK.